This is a list of T cell receptor beta chains from one sample in a study of shared clonotypes between healthy human individuals. Generated by immunoSEQ multiplex PCR, the TCRdb table keeps only in-frame clones and is missing some. In the table there are about 2 million clones, 90% to 95% of which are singletons. Sequenced sample: naive CD4+ T cells sorted from blood. These receptors were obtained from a young man in good health. The CDR3 runs from the conserved cysteine through the conserved F or W. Each record gives: J gene, clone size, D gene, V gene, CDR3 length, CDR3 DNA, CDR3 protein. A D gene is named only where the DNA matches it firmly. Expanded clones get a size class; other rows say once, few or many, or leave the size out.

J: TRBJ2-5
size: .
D: TRBD1
V: TRBV11-2
length: 15
DNA: TGTGCCAGCAGACAACCGGGACAGGGGAGAGAGACCCAGTACTTC
CDR3: CASRQPGQGRETQYF

J: TRBJ2-3
size: .
D: .
V: TRBV6-1
length: 15
DNA: TGTGCCAGCAGTCGGGCCAGGGTGGGCGCAGATACGCAGTATTTT
CDR3: CASSRARVGADTQYF

J: TRBJ1-1
size: once
D: .
V: TRBV5-1
length: 14
DNA: TGCGCCAGCAATCGGGGCCGGGAGAACACTGAAGCTTTCTTT
CDR3: CASNRGRENTEAFF

J: TRBJ2-4
size: .
D: TRBD2
V: TRBV30
length: 17
DNA: TGTGCCTGGAGTCAGGGGACTAGCGGGAGGGCCGTTAACATTCAGTACTTC
CDR3: CAWSQGTSGRAVNIQYF

J: TRBJ2-5
size: .
D: .
V: TRBV5-1
length: 16
DNA: TGCGCCAGCAGCTTGAGTGGGGCCGGAATCGGGGAGACCCAGTACTTC
CDR3: CASSLSGAGIGETQYF

J: TRBJ2-3
size: .
D: .
V: TRBV7-2
length: 15
DNA: TGTGCCAGCAGCTCCCCGGGACCAAAATCAGATACGCAGTATTTT
CDR3: CASSSPGPKSDTQYF

J: TRBJ2-7
size: .
D: .
V: TRBV29-1
length: 14
DNA: TGCAGCGTTTCGTCGACGCTGTCGTCCTACGAGCAGTACTTC
CDR3: CSVSSTLSSYEQYF

J: TRBJ1-1
size: .
D: .
V: TRBV10-2
length: 13
DNA: TGCGCCACCTACGCTGGGATGAACACTGAAGCTTTCTTT
CDR3: CATYAGMNTEAFF

J: TRBJ2-5
size: .
D: TRBD1
V: TRBV5-1
length: 18
DNA: TGCGCCAGCACCGAGAGAGTCTTCCGACAGGGAATCCAAGAGACCCAGTACTTC
CDR3: CASTERVFRQGIQETQYF

J: TRBJ2-7
size: .
D: TRBD1
V: TRBV9
length: 12
DNA: TGTGCCAGCAGCGGGGGGACAGGTTTGCAGTACTTC
CDR3: CASSGGTGLQYF

J: TRBJ2-7
size: few
D: TRBD1
V: TRBV10-3
length: 11
DNA: TGTGCCATCCAGGGGGCGAGCGAGCAGTACTTC
CDR3: CAIQGASEQYF

J: TRBJ1-4
size: .
D: .
V: TRBV5-4
length: 15
DNA: TGTGCCAGCAGCCCCGGTGGTGCGACTAATGAAAAACTGTTTTTT
CDR3: CASSPGGATNEKLFF

J: TRBJ2-3
size: .
D: .
V: TRBV6-1
length: 14
DNA: TGTGCCAGCAGTGAAGATGGCAGAAAGGGTACGCAGTATTTT
CDR3: CASSEDGRKGTQYF

J: TRBJ1-2
size: .
D: .
V: TRBV19
length: 16
DNA: TGTGCCAGTAGTATCGATTCGGGCAGACCTAACTATGGCTACACCTTC
CDR3: CASSIDSGRPNYGYTF

J: TRBJ1-6
size: .
D: TRBD1
V: TRBV6-6
length: 14
DNA: TGTGCCAGCAGTCCCGGACAGGGGAAAGCGCCCCTCCACTTT
CDR3: CASSPGQGKAPLHF

J: TRBJ1-5
size: .
D: .
V: TRBV2
length: 13
DNA: TGTGCCAGCAGGAGGGCCTCAAATCAGCCCCAGCATTTT
CDR3: CASRRASNQPQHF

J: TRBJ2-3
size: .
D: TRBD2
V: TRBV2
length: 15
DNA: TGTGCCACCTGGTTGGGACTAAGATCGACAGATACGCAGTATTTT
CDR3: CATWLGLRSTDTQYF

J: TRBJ2-7
size: .
D: .
V: TRBV5-4
length: 15
DNA: TGTGCCAGCAGCCTGTACGGAGAGAGGACCTACGAGCAGTACTTC
CDR3: CASSLYGERTYEQYF

J: TRBJ2-1
size: .
D: .
V: TRBV5-1
length: 12
DNA: TGCGCCAGCAGCTTCAGCGGGAATGAGCAGTTCTTC
CDR3: CASSFSGNEQFF

J: TRBJ1-5
size: .
D: .
V: TRBV6-5
length: 15
DNA: TGTGCCACCTCCCGTGGCGGGAATAGCAATCAGCCCCAGCATTTT
CDR3: CATSRGGNSNQPQHF

J: TRBJ2-2
size: .
D: TRBD2
V: TRBV6-5
length: 15
DNA: TGTGCCAGCAGTTACGGGACTAGTCCCACCGGGGAGCTGTTTTTT
CDR3: CASSYGTSPTGELFF

J: TRBJ2-2
size: once
D: .
V: TRBV11-2
length: 17
DNA: TGTGCCAGCAGCTTAAATCGGGGCGTGGTGAACACCGGGGAGCTGTTTTTT
CDR3: CASSLNRGVVNTGELFF

J: TRBJ1-1
size: .
D: .
V: TRBV30
length: 13
DNA: TGTGCCTGGAGTGTTCAGTCGAGCACTGAAGCTTTCTTT
CDR3: CAWSVQSSTEAFF

J: TRBJ2-3
size: .
D: .
V: TRBV2
length: 14
DNA: TGTGCCAGCAGGGACGGACTGAGCACAGATACGCAGTATTTT
CDR3: CASRDGLSTDTQYF

J: TRBJ1-1
size: .
D: .
V: TRBV5-4
length: 14
DNA: TGTGCCAGCAGCTTCGATACGGGGCTCACTGAAGCTTTCTTT
CDR3: CASSFDTGLTEAFF

J: TRBJ1-1
size: .
D: .
V: TRBV10-1
length: 13
DNA: TGCGCCAGCAGTGAGTCGATCGGCCTTCGGGCTTTCTTT
CDR3: CASSESIGLRAFF

J: TRBJ1-1
size: .
D: .
V: TRBV5-4
length: 12
DNA: TGTGCCAGCAGCTTAGACAGGTTAAAAGCTTTCTTT
CDR3: CASSLDRLKAFF

J: TRBJ2-3
size: .
D: TRBD2
V: TRBV6-6
length: 15
DNA: TGTGCCAGCAGTTACACTAGCGGGGGCACAGATACGCAGTATTTT
CDR3: CASSYTSGGTDTQYF

J: TRBJ2-2
size: once
D: .
V: TRBV19
length: 13
DNA: TGTGCCAGTAGTCCAGGGGTCACCGGGGAGCTGTTTTTT
CDR3: CASSPGVTGELFF

J: TRBJ2-7
size: few
D: .
V: TRBV5-4
length: 11
DNA: TGTGCCAGCACCCGGAATGGCGAGCAGTACTTC
CDR3: CASTRNGEQYF

J: TRBJ1-3
size: .
D: .
V: TRBV5-6
length: 13
DNA: TGTGCCAGCAGCTTTATCATCGGAAACACCATATATTTT
CDR3: CASSFIIGNTIYF

J: TRBJ2-7
size: .
D: .
V: TRBV10-3
length: 11
DNA: TGTGCCATCAGTGATTTGGGGGAGCAGTACTTC
CDR3: CAISDLGEQYF

J: TRBJ1-5
size: once
D: TRBD1
V: TRBV19
length: 14
DNA: TGTGCCAGTAGCCTGAACAGGGGTATTCAGCCCCAGCATTTT
CDR3: CASSLNRGIQPQHF

J: TRBJ2-7
size: .
D: .
V: TRBV5-6
length: 13
DNA: TGTGCCAGCAGCTTGGCAGGAGTCTACGAGCAGTACTTC
CDR3: CASSLAGVYEQYF

J: TRBJ1-3
size: few
D: .
V: TRBV27
length: 15
DNA: TGTGCCAGCAGTTTATACTCTGGGGCCGGAAACACCATATATTTT
CDR3: CASSLYSGAGNTIYF

J: TRBJ2-2
size: .
D: .
V: TRBV5-1
length: 14
DNA: TGCGCCAGCAGCTTGTTGGTAAACACCGGGGAGCTGTTTTTT
CDR3: CASSLLVNTGELFF

J: TRBJ1-6
size: .
D: .
V: TRBV2
length: 18
DNA: TGTGCCAGCAGTGGAACGGACATCCCGAGCTCCTATAATTCACCCCTCCACTTT
CDR3: CASSGTDIPSSYNSPLHF

J: TRBJ2-3
size: .
D: TRBD2
V: TRBV5-6
length: 15
DNA: TGTGCCAGCAGCCTACTAGCGGGGGGCACAGATACGCAGTATTTT
CDR3: CASSLLAGGTDTQYF

J: TRBJ2-7
size: .
D: .
V: TRBV7-9
length: 14
DNA: TGTGCCAGCAGCTGGCAGGGAAGGTCCTACGAGCAGTACTTC
CDR3: CASSWQGRSYEQYF

J: TRBJ2-3
size: .
D: TRBD1
V: TRBV5-1
length: 17
DNA: TGCGCCAGCAGCACTGTAGGGACAGCCCCTAGCACAGATACGCAGTATTTT
CDR3: CASSTVGTAPSTDTQYF

J: TRBJ2-7
size: .
D: TRBD1
V: TRBV5-8
length: 15
DNA: TGTGCCAGCAGCCTCCGGGACAGGGGTTCAGCCGAGCAGTACTTC
CDR3: CASSLRDRGSAEQYF

J: TRBJ2-1
size: .
D: .
V: TRBV7-2
length: 15
DNA: TGTGCCAGCAGCTTAGCGCATCTAGGTTTGCATGAGCAGTTCTTC
CDR3: CASSLAHLGLHEQFF

J: TRBJ2-3
size: .
D: TRBD2
V: TRBV10-2
length: 15
DNA: TGCGCCAGCAGTGAGTGGCGGGAGGCCACAGATACGCAGTATTTT
CDR3: CASSEWREATDTQYF

J: TRBJ1-5
size: .
D: .
V: TRBV7-9
length: 14
DNA: TGTGCCAGCAGCTTAGACGACTGGCCGGGGGCCCAGCATTTT
CDR3: CASSLDDWPGAQHF

J: TRBJ2-2
size: .
D: .
V: TRBV6-6
length: 13
DNA: TGTGCCAGCAGTTACCCGGACACCGGGGAGCTGTTTTTT
CDR3: CASSYPDTGELFF

J: TRBJ2-7
size: .
D: .
V: TRBV7-9
length: 13
DNA: TGTGCCAGCAGCTTAGTTGGGTCCTCACGGCGGTACTTC
CDR3: CASSLVGSSRRYF